This entry lists 15 T cell receptor beta chains sequenced from one sample in a study of shared clonotypes between healthy human individuals. Clones were read by immunoSEQ multiplex PCR, and TCRdb kept only the in-frame ones, dropping some. Here the sample spans approximately 500,000 clones, 81% being singletons. The specimen sequenced was PBMCs. Receptors were obtained from a woman between 35 and 50 years old in good health. Some clones in this sample may be carry-over from other donors' samples.

Only one count was recorded for this clone. The genes are TRBV5-4 and TRBJ2-5; TRBD1 matches at 10 bases. The V gene's germline CDR1 is SGHNT and CDR2 YYREEE (reference sequence). This CDR3 has 16 residues. V was pared by 2 bases and J by 3 bases, with 7 bases of the junction left unmatched. CDR3 loop: CASSFGTGAIKETQYF. CDR3 coding DNA: TGTGCCAGCAGCTTTGGGACAGGGGCGATCAAAGAGACCCAGTACTTC.

The chain is built from TRBV5-6 and TRBJ2-3; 9 bases line up with TRBD1. Germline loops: CDR1 SGHDT, CDR2 YYEEEE. The CDR3 contains 16 residues. The V and J ends lost 2 bases and 1 base, in that order; junction bases with no gene match: 5. Here the CDR3 reads CASSFPGQGGTDTQYF. For the CDR3, the DNA is TGTGCCAGCAGCTTCCCGGGACAGGGAGGCACAGATACGCAGTATTTT.

This clone appeared a few times. Additional DNA sequences in this sample encode the identical CDR3. The chain has TRBV16 and TRBJ1-1; no clear D gene. This CDR3 has 13 amino acids. Germline assignment: CDR1 KGHSY and CDR2 FQNENV. Trimming left V 3 bases short and J 5 bases short, with 10 bases between. As DNA, the CDR3 is TGTGCCAGCAGCCATTCCGGGCGGACTGAAGCTTTCTTT. Its translation is CASSHSGRTEAFF.

V usage is TRBV2 and J usage is TRBJ2-6; D is uncertain. The germline CDR1 and CDR2 sequences are SNHLY and FYNNEI. V lost 4 bases and J 3 bases, leaving 1 base between the germline ends. The CDR3 is 12 amino acids. CDR3 amino acids: CASSVGANVLTF. Here the CDR3 DNA reads TGTGCCAGCAGTGTTGGGGCCAACGTCCTGACTTTC.

The V call is TRBV7-2, the J call TRBJ2-1, with TRBD2 matching over 12 bases. CDR3 size: 14 residues. With V trimmed by 10 bases and J by 10 bases, 11 bases remained unmatched. The germline V gene has CDR1 SGHTA and CDR2 FQGNSA. CDR3 bases: TGTGCCACCGGACTAGCGGGAAGAGTAGGGGAGCAGTTCTTC. Its protein is CATGLAGRVGEQFF.

CDR3 DNA: TGTGCCAGCAGTCCCGGTCCCTATGGCTACACCTTC. Its translation: CASSPGPYGYTF. The V call is TRBV28, the J call TRBJ1-2, with unresolved D. Deletions cut 5 bases from V and 4 bases from J, with 8 bases between. Germline CDR1 MDHEN, CDR2 SYDVKM. The CDR3 has 12 residues.

This chain links TRBV30 with TRBJ2-3; the match to TRBD2 covers 7 bases. Germline CDR1 is GTSNPN and CDR2 is SVGIG (reference sequence). The junction had 6 bases not matched to a gene; V was cut back by 2 bases and J by 1 base. The length of the CDR3 is 15 residues. The CDR3 sequence is CAWSIGGSGTDTQYF. CDR3 coding DNA: TGTGCCTGGAGTATCGGGGGGTCGGGCACAGATACGCAGTATTTT.

This clone appeared a few times. The likely explanation is a read error, given a far larger clone one base away. The chain has TRBV30 and TRBJ1-1; D is uncertain. CDR1 and CDR2 (germline): GTSNPN, SVGIG (reference sequence). The length of the CDR3 is 15 residues. The CDR3 here is CAWSVLPDQNTKAFF. The CDR3 DNA sequence: TGTGCCTGGAGTGTACTACCAGACCAGAACACTAAAGCTTTCTTT.

Remarks on this clone: One base away lies a much larger clone, so this may be a sequencing read error. V is TRBV5-1 and J is TRBJ2-1; the D gene is possibly TRBD2 (5 bases). CDR1 and CDR2 (germline): SGHRS, YFSETQ. V was cut by 4 bases and J by 9 bases, with 20 bases left in between. The CDR3 runs 15 residues. CDR3 bases: TGCGCCAGCAGCCTCCTAGCCACCCCCGACCGTGAGCAGTTCTTC. It specifies CASSLLATPDREQFF.

The rearrangement uses TRBV6-4 and TRBJ2-5; D perhaps matches TRBD2 (6 bases). The CDR3 covers 14 residues. The germline V and J ends were trimmed by 7 bases and 3 bases, with 15 bases remaining between them. Germline CDR1 reads MRHNA; CDR2 reads SNTAGT. The CDR3 DNA reads TGTGCCAGCACCTTGCGTAGCGGTAAAGAGACCCAGTACTTC. Protein sequence: CASTLRSGKETQYF.

Comments on this clone: A far larger clone is one base from this, pointing to a likely read error. The chain is built from TRBV6-1 and TRBJ2-5; D possibly corresponds to TRBD1 (5 bases). TRBJ2-7 matches the DNA end more closely, so the J call is doubtful. Germline CDR1 and CDR2: MNHNS and SASEGT. This CDR3 is 14 amino acids long. The CDR3 DNA reads as TGTGCCAGCAGTCCGACAGTGGGGCTCTACGAGCAGTACTTC. Its translation: CASSPTVGLYEQYF.

This clone was counted a single time. V is TRBV7-7 and J is TRBJ2-1; 10 bases agree with TRBD1. V dropped 3 bases and J dropped 7; count of bases not matched to a gene: 0. The CDR3 is 13 amino acids. Germline V gene sequence: CDR1 SSHAT, CDR2 FNYEAQ (reference sequence). The CDR3 DNA is TGTGCCAGCAGCTTGGACAGGGGGAATGAGCAGTTCTTC. Its protein product is CASSLDRGNEQFF.

The chain is built from TRBV5-5 and TRBJ2-7; D might be TRBD1 (6 bases). The CDR3 is 16 residues long. Germline values: CDR1 SGHKS, CDR2 YYEKEE (reference sequence). The V gene lost 4 bases and the J gene lost 0 bases, with 17 bases spanning the gap. CDR3 residues: CASSGGPSGHSYEQYF. CDR3 nucleotides: TGTGCCAGCAGCGGGGGACCTTCGGGACACTCCTACGAGCAGTACTTC.

This sequence joins TRBV18 and TRBJ2-5; D gene unclear. The length of the CDR3 is 12 residues. Germline values: CDR1 KGHSH, CDR2 LQKENI. Deletions cut 1 base from V and 4 bases from J, with 4 bases between. CDR3 nucleotide sequence: TGTGCCAGCTCACCACTAGGAGAGACCCAGTACTTC. Its translation: CASSPLGETQYF.

The chain links TRBV7-2 to TRBJ2-3, with TRBD2 matching 9 bases. J gave up 9 bases and V 4 bases, and 11 bases lay outside the gene matches. The germline gives CDR1 SGHTA, CDR2 FQGNSA. The CDR3 spans 15 residues. The CDR3 sequence is CASSSTLAGYKTQYF. CDR3 sequence (DNA): TGTGCCAGCAGCTCGACGCTAGCGGGGTATAAGACGCAGTATTTT.